These 11 T cell receptor beta chains originate from one sample sequenced in a study of CD8 T cells in ankylosing spondylitis. One entry per CDR3 protein, called by TCRdb with MiXCR from the 5' RACE reads. The sample has approximately 100,000 distinct CDR3 sequences, roughly 8.7% seen once. Sequencing was done on a sample of blood, either unsorted or a sorted T cell fraction (not recorded which). Receptors were obtained from a male donor with ankylosing spondylitis or in good health (not recorded which).

About this clonotype itself: The conserved phenylalanine or tryptophan normally closing the CDR3 is absent here, so this likely arose from a read error. The CDR3 sequence is CASSPRGDYGYTV. CDR3 in DNA: TGTGCCAGCAGCCCAAGGGGGGACTATGGCTACACCGTC. The V call is TRBV7-2, the J call TRBJ1-2; D possibly corresponds to TRBD1 (6 bases). V was clipped by 5 bases and J by 3 bases, with 10 bases between them. Germline V gene lookup returns CDR1 SGHTA and CDR2 FQGNSA. The CDR3 is made up of 13 amino acids.

The chain joins TRBV29-1 to TRBJ2-5; the match to TRBD2 covers 7 bases. Germline lookup yields CDR1 SQVTM and CDR2 ANQGSEA. The length of the CDR3 is 12 residues. The CDR3 sequence is CSVGEGRETQYF. For the CDR3, the DNA is TGCAGTGTGGGGGAGGGTCGGGAGACCCAGTACTTC.

In its sample, this clonotype was seen many times. This rearrangement joins TRBV7-2 to TRBJ2-7; D possibly matches TRBD1 or TRBD2 (5 bases each). Trimming shortened V by 5 bases and J by 3 bases, and 14 bases separated the two germline ends. This CDR3 spans 14 amino acids. Germline V gene sequence: CDR1 SGHTA, CDR2 FQGNSA. The CDR3 sequence is CASSEGTGRYEQYF. The CDR3 nucleotides read TGTGCCAGCAGCGAGGGGACGGGGCGCTACGAGCAGTACTTC.

Many counts were recorded for this clonotype. V usage is TRBV19 and J usage is TRBJ2-5; no clear D gene. V shed 3 bases and J shed 5 bases, with 10 bases lying between them. In germline, CDR1 is LNHDA, CDR2 SQIVND (reference sequence). The length of the CDR3 is 13 residues. The CDR3 sequence is CASSIGLRETQYF. CDR3 bases: TGTGCCAGTAGTATTGGGCTCCGGGAGACCCAGTACTTC.

This clonotype has a count of ten or more. CDR3 protein: CASSRWTGRAFVGANEKLFF. The CDR3 DNA follows: TGTGCCAGCTCACGGTGGACGGGCAGGGCATTCGTCGGGGCTAATGAAAAACTGTTTTTT. V is TRBV18 and J is TRBJ1-4; D possibly corresponds to TRBD1 (5 bases). Germline CDR1 KGHSH, CDR2 LQKENI. V was pared by 4 bases and J by 3 bases, with 27 bases between. The CDR3 consists of 20 residues.

This clonotype was seen at least ten times. The V and J genes are TRBV5-6 and TRBJ1-2, with unresolved D. Germline V CDR1 and CDR2: SGHDT, YYEEEE. V dropped 6 bases and J dropped 2 bases, with 11 bases sitting between them. There are 13 residues in the CDR3. The CDR3 bases are TGTGCCAGCACGAAACACTGGAACTATGGCTACACCTTC. This encodes CASTKHWNYGYTF.

This clonotype has ten or more counts. This chain uses TRBV5-1 with TRBJ2-2; no definite D call. V lost 1 base and J lost 1, with 8 bases in between. CDR3 length: 15 residues. CDR1 is SGHRS, CDR2 YFSETQ, per germline. The CDR3, as DNA: TGCGCCAGCAGCTTGATCGGACGGAACACCGGGGAGCTGTTTTTT. It yields the protein CASSLIGRNTGELFF.

The sample holds many counts of this clonotype. This rearrangement joins TRBV7-2 to TRBJ2-2, with 7 bases fitting TRBD1. The V and J ends lost 5 bases and 3 bases, in that order; junction bases with no gene match: 9. This CDR3 has 16 amino acids. Germline-derived CDR1 and CDR2 are SGHTA and FQGNSA. In nucleotides, the CDR3 is TGTGCCAGCAGCCCACCGACAGGGCCCTACACCGGGGAGCTGTTTTTT. It codes for CASSPPTGPYTGELFF.

In this sample, this clonotype turned up many times. V is TRBV5-1 and J is TRBJ1-6; possible D gene TRBD1, 5 bases. Germline CDR1 reads SGHRS; CDR2 reads YFSETQ. The V end lost 0 bases, the J end lost 8 bases, and 12 bases lay between the germline ends. The CDR3 runs 15 residues. Here the CDR3 reads CASSLVLDNYSPLHF. Here the CDR3 DNA reads TGCGCCAGCAGCTTGGTTTTGGACAACTATTCACCCCTCCACTTT.

J is TRBJ2-2 and V is TRBV6-1; 11 nucleotides match TRBD2. Trimming at V came to 6 bases and at J to 7 bases, leaving 10 bases not matched to a gene. Germline V gene lookup returns CDR1 MNHNS and CDR2 SASEGT. CDR3 size: 16 residues. The CDR3 DNA reads as TGTGCCAGCAGAGATCTAGCGGGGGGCCGGGGCGGGGAGCTGTTTTTT. It encodes CASRDLAGGRGGELFF.

This clonotype was observed many times. V is TRBV4-3 and J is TRBJ1-2; D uncertain. Germline CDR1 reads LGHNA; CDR2 reads YSLEER. The CDR3 contains 14 residues. The V gene lost 4 bases and the J gene lost 6 bases, with 15 bases spanning the gap. CDR3 bases: TGCGCCAGCAGCCTGGCCGGGGTTTCCCATGGCTACACCTTC. The encoded protein is CASSLAGVSHGYTF.